A selection of T cell receptor beta chains follows, all from one sample in a study of neoadjuvant nivolumab and ipilimumab in lung cancer. Profiled with immunoSEQ multiplex PCR; TCRdb holds only in-frame clones, not every one. The sample lists roughly 30,000 clones; approximately 80% were seen once. The sample was peripheral blood, taken before neoadjuvant nivolumab, alone or with ipilimumab. These receptors all stem from an adult with non-small cell lung cancer. CDR3s include the opening cysteine and the closing phenylalanine or tryptophan. A D gene is named only where the DNA matches it firmly. Clone sizes are given selectively: once, few, many, or a class where the clone is expanded.

TRBJ1-5,-,TRBV2,-,CASLRDSNQPQHF,TGTGCCAGCCTACGGGACAGCAATCAGCCCCAGCATTTT
TRBJ1-2,-,TRBV27,-,CASSLGFGGSYGYTF,TGTGCCAGCAGTCTCGGGTTCGGAGGCAGCTATGGCTACACCTTC
TRBJ1-2,-,TRBV5-1,-,CASSLTTGNYGYTF,TGCGCCAGCAGCTTGACCACAGGGAACTATGGCTACACCTTC
TRBJ2-2,-,TRBV5-1,-,CASSLQGNTGELFF,TGCGCCAGCAGCTTACAGGGAAACACCGGGGAGCTGTTTTTT
TRBJ2-1,-,TRBV29-1,-,CSVVPPLSARSSYNEQFF,TGCAGCGTTGTGCCCCCTCTTAGCGCGAGGAGCTCCTACAATGAGCAGTTCTTC
TRBJ2-7,-,TRBV5-4,-,CASSLGGYEQYF,TGTGCCAGCAGCTTGGGAGGTTACGAGCAGTACTTC
TRBJ2-5,-,TRBV19,-,CASSLAGFLETQYF,TGTGCCAGTAGTCTGGCGGGGTTCTTGGAGACCCAGTACTTC
TRBJ1-1,-,TRBV28,-,CASSPPQASLNRAFF,TGTGCCAGCAGTCCCCCGCAGGCCAGTCTAAATAGAGCTTTCTTT
TRBJ1-2,-,TRBV7-6,-,CASSLDLGRRGYTF,TGTGCCAGCAGCTTAGACTTAGGTCGGCGGGGCTACACCTTC
TRBJ1-5,-,TRBV11-2,-,CASSLDPSYNQPQHF,TGTGCCAGCAGCTTAGATCCCAGCTACAATCAGCCCCAGCATTTT
TRBJ1-2,-,TRBV6-1,few,CASSGQDVYGYTF,TGTGCCAGCAGTGGTCAGGATGTCTATGGCTACACCTTC
TRBJ1-2,-,TRBV7-9,-,CASSFPPGYGYTF,TGTGCCAGCAGCTTTCCCCCTGGTTACGGCTACACCTTC
TRBJ1-1,-,TRBV6-1,-,CASREGVGVSEAFF,TGTGCCAGCAGAGAGGGGGTAGGGGTTTCTGAAGCTTTCTTT
TRBJ1-1,TRBD1,TRBV2,-,CASSEALRAGGTEAFF,TGTGCCAGCAGTGAAGCCCTTAGGGCAGGGGGCACTGAAGCTTTCTTT
TRBJ2-1,TRBD2,TRBV7-6,-,CASSSRTSAYYNEQFF,TGTGCCAGCAGCAGCCGGACTAGCGCTTATTACAATGAGCAGTTCTTC
TRBJ1-1,TRBD1,TRBV19,-,CASSTDRVNTEAFF,TGTGCCAGTAGTACCGACAGGGTGAACACTGAAGCTTTCTTT
TRBJ2-3,TRBD2,TRBV5-1,few,CASRWSGGTDTQYF,TGCGCCAGCAGGTGGAGCGGGGGTACAGATACGCAGTATTTT
TRBJ1-1,TRBD1,TRBV10-1,few,CASSEQQGGTEAFF,TGCGCCAGCAGTGAGCAACAGGGGGGCACTGAAGCTTTCTTT
TRBJ2-2,TRBD2,TRBV4-1,-,CASSQIGLAGGSNTGELFF,TGCGCCAGCAGCCAAATCGGACTAGCGGGGGGGTCGAACACCGGGGAGCTGTTTTTT
TRBJ2-7,-,TRBV25-1,-,CASREAASYEQYF,TGTGCCTCCAGAGAGGCAGCTTCCTACGAGCAGTACTTC
TRBJ1-2,TRBD1,TRBV6-5,-,CASGVDRAYGYTF,TGTGCCAGCGGGGTCGACAGGGCCTATGGCTACACCTTC
TRBJ2-5,-,TRBV5-1,-,CASRAPEGSRTQYF,TGCGCCAGCAGGGCCCCCGAGGGGAGCAGGACCCAGTACTTC
TRBJ2-5,-,TRBV14,-,CASSQKETQYF,TGTGCCAGCAGCCAAAAAGAGACCCAGTACTTC
TRBJ2-5,TRBD2,TRBV7-9,once,CASSPRLAGGQETQYF,TGTGCCAGCAGCCCACGACTAGCGGGGGGGCAAGAGACCCAGTACTTC
TRBJ2-5,-,TRBV7-2,-,CASTSPTKETQYF,TGTGCCAGCACCTCACCTACCAAAGAGACCCAGTACTTC
TRBJ1-4,TRBD1,TRBV6-5,-,CASSPGQGNEKLFF,TGCGCCAGCAGTCCTGGACAGGGTAATGAAAAACTGTTTTTT
TRBJ2-1,-,TRBV9,-,CASSVALRANEQFF,TGTGCCAGCAGCGTAGCCCTACGTGCCAATGAGCAGTTCTTC
TRBJ1-5,TRBD1,TRBV6-1,-,CASSAGQGHPSNQPQHF,TGTGCCAGCAGTGCGGGACAGGGACACCCTAGCAATCAGCCCCAGCATTTT
TRBJ1-2,-,TRBV29-1,-,CSVERTGMGLDGYTF,TGCAGCGTTGAGAGAACAGGGATGGGGTTGGATGGCTACACCTTC
TRBJ1-1,-,TRBV2,-,CASSARGGSFF,TGTGCCAGCAGTGCAAGGGGAGGTTCTTTCTTT
TRBJ2-2,TRBD2,TRBV2,-,CASSRTSGGGGELFF,TGTGCCAGCAGTCGGACTAGCGGGGGAGGCGGGGAGCTGTTTTTT
TRBJ2-5,TRBD2,TRBV29-1,-,CSVPGLVFQETQYF,TGCAGCGTGCCGGGACTAGTCTTCCAAGAGACCCAGTACTTC
TRBJ1-5,-,TRBV5-4,-,CASSLDNQPQHF,TGTGCCAGCAGCTTGGACAATCAGCCCCAGCATTTT
TRBJ1-6,-,TRBV7-6,-,CASSPRLDNSPLHF,TGTGCCAGCAGCCCAAGGTTGGATAATTCACCCCTCCACTTT
TRBJ2-5,TRBD2,TRBV5-1,-,CASSGTVLAGEETQYF,TGCGCCAGCAGCGGTACCGTGCTAGCGGGCGAAGAGACCCAGTACTTC
TRBJ1-4,TRBD1,TRBV4-1,-,CASSQRQGGGEKLFF,TGCGCCAGCAGCCAAAGACAGGGGGGTGGTGAAAAACTGTTTTTT
TRBJ2-7,-,TRBV2,-,CASIFQDPPNEQYF,TGTGCCAGCATTTTTCAGGATCCCCCCAACGAGCAGTACTTC
TRBJ2-7,-,TRBV7-9,-,CASSSAPPGAIYEQYF,TGTGCCAGCAGCTCCGCCCCCCCGGGGGCTATCTACGAGCAGTACTTC
TRBJ2-1,TRBD2,TRBV6-4,few,CASSDGRGGLYNEQFF,TGTGCCAGCAGTGACGGGCGGGGGGGCCTCTACAATGAGCAGTTCTTC
TRBJ2-5,-,TRBV29-1,-,CSVEDPADWSETQYF,TGCAGCGTTGAAGACCCAGCTGATTGGTCGGAGACCCAGTACTTC
TRBJ2-7,TRBD1,TRBV9,-,CASSVVPGQGYEQYF,TGTGCCAGCAGCGTAGTCCCAGGACAGGGCTACGAGCAGTACTTC
TRBJ1-3,-,TRBV25-1,-,CASSGRFSGNTIYF,TGTGCCAGCAGTGGACGGTTCTCTGGAAACACCATATATTTT
TRBJ2-5,TRBD1,TRBV5-4,-,CASSSGQDEETQYF,TGTGCCAGCAGCTCGGGACAGGACGAAGAGACCCAGTACTTC
TRBJ1-5,TRBD1,TRBV7-8,-,CASSLAGGLSNQPQHF,TGTGCCAGCAGCTTGGCAGGGGGCCTTAGCAATCAGCCCCAGCATTTT
TRBJ2-1,TRBD2,TRBV11-2,-,CASRLAGGKRNEQFF,TGTGCCAGCAGGCTAGCGGGGGGCAAACGGAATGAGCAGTTCTTC
TRBJ2-7,-,TRBV25-1,-,CASSEGVWALGDEQYF,TGTGCCAGCAGTGAGGGTGTTTGGGCGCTTGGGGACGAGCAGTACTTC